Below, 20 T cell receptor beta chains from the same sample are listed, as sequenced in a study of prognosis after radiotherapy for stage I lung cancer. Multiplex PCR, run in two rounds, amplified TCR beta CDR3 from genomic DNA. First-round PCR amplification was performed with primers specific to each TRBV and TRBJ gene. TCRdb reprocessed the multiplex PCR reads with MiXCR, giving one entry per CDR3 protein. Of 15,000 to 20,000 distinct CDR3 sequences listed, around half are singletons. The sequencing used PBMCs, collected before or after stereotactic body radiation therapy (not recorded which). The receptors come from a donor over 45 with non-small cell lung cancer.

In this sample, this clonotype turned up many times. CDR3: CAFSLDSYTEAFF. The CDR3 region has the DNA TGTGCCTTCTCCCTAGACAGTTACACTGAAGCTTTCTTT. The V and J genes are TRBV30 and TRBJ1-1; D may be TRBD1 (5 bases). This CDR3 spans 13 amino acids. Trimming left V 7 bases short and J 3 bases short, with 15 bases between. Germline V gene sequence: CDR1 GTSNPN, CDR2 SVGIG (reference sequence).

This clonotype has at least ten counts. The chain couples TRBV6-2 or TRBV6-3 to TRBJ2-1; 8 bases fit TRBD2. CDR3 length: 15 residues. Germline V CDR1 and CDR2: MNHEY, SVGEGT. The V segment lost 6 bases and the J segment 5 bases; nucleotides outside the gene matches: 9. CDR3 coding DNA: TGTGCCAGCAGGTCGGCGGGAGGACCCCACAATGAGCAGTTCTTC. As protein: CASRSAGGPHNEQFF.

A word on this clonotype: One junction end disagrees with the germline gene, perhaps due to a read error. The chain couples TRBV20-1 to TRBJ2-1; D is possibly TRBD2 (5 bases). There are 14 residues in the CDR3. Germline V gene data show CDR1 as DFQATT and CDR2 as SNEGSKA (reference sequence). This chain's CDR3 is CSARSVRAFNEHFF. CDR3 nucleotide sequence: TGCAGTGCTCGTAGCGTGAGGGCCTTCAATGAGCATTTCTTC.

This clonotype was counted ten times or more. The gene calls are TRBV5-5 and TRBJ1-5, with TRBD1 matching 9 bases. The germline V gene has CDR1 SGHKS and CDR2 YYEKEE (reference sequence). With 4 bases clipped from V and 4 bases from J, the junction kept 9 bases outside the gene matches. The CDR3 has 16 amino acids. DNA of the CDR3: TGTGCCAGCAGCAGATGGGACAGGGCCACAAATCAGCCCCAGCATTTT. Its translation: CASSRWDRATNQPQHF.

The chain employs TRBV19 and TRBJ1-1, with D perhaps matching TRBD1 (5 bases). Germline V gene lookup returns CDR1 LNHDA and CDR2 SQIVND (reference sequence). V lost 7 bases, J lost 10 bases, and 19 bases lay in between. The length of the CDR3 is 13 residues. Here the CDR3 DNA reads TGTGCCAGTACTCCACTCGGGGGTTCTCTAGCTTTCTTT. Translation: CASTPLGGSLAFF.

This clonotype was recorded many times. This CDR3 reads CAWEYPGTGGLYGYTF. The CDR3 DNA reads as TGTGCCTGGGAATATCCCGGGACAGGGGGCCTCTATGGCTACACCTTC. This rearrangement joins TRBV30 to TRBJ1-2; TRBD1 aligns across 12 bases. The V and J ends lost 5 bases and 4 bases, in that order; junction bases with no gene match: 11. Germline assignment: CDR1 GTSNPN and CDR2 SVGIG (reference sequence). The CDR3 length is 16 residues.

At least ten counts were recorded for this clonotype. The V call is TRBV3-1, the J call TRBJ1-1; D gene uncertain. The V and J ends lost 6 bases and 5 bases respectively, with 19 bases between them. Germline values: CDR1 LGHDT, CDR2 YNNKEL (reference sequence). The CDR3 length is 15 residues. The CDR3 nucleotides read TGTGCCAGCAGGCACAGTGGGAGGGCGAGGACTGAAGCTTTCTTT. Encoded protein: CASRHSGRARTEAFF. Based on the CDR3 plus reference TRBV3-1 and TRBJ1-1, the full variable domain is DTAVSQTPKYLVTQMGNDKSIKCEQNLGHDTMYWYKQDSKKFLKIMFSYNNKELIINETVPNRFSPKSPDKAHLNLHINSLELGDSAVYFCASRHSGRARTEAFFGQGTRLTVV.

This clonotype has a count of ten or more. This chain links TRBV4-1 with TRBJ2-7, with 9 bases that match TRBD2. From germline, CDR1 is MGHRA and CDR2 YSYEKL. CDR3 length equals 16 residues. V lost 3 bases to trimming and J lost 3 bases; unmatched junction nucleotides: 9. The CDR3 here is CASSQRAGTSSYEQYF. CDR3 nucleotide sequence: TGCGCCAGCAGCCAGAGGGCCGGGACTAGCAGCTACGAGCAGTACTTC.

This clonotype was counted ten times or more. The chain combines TRBV5-1 with TRBJ2-7, with 9 bases fitting TRBD1. The J segment lost 0 bases and the V segment lost 2 bases, leaving 3 bases of the junction unmatched. The CDR3 sequence is 15 residues long. In germline, CDR1 is SGHRS, CDR2 YFSETQ. The CDR3 coding sequence is TGCGCCAGCAGCTTCGACAGGGGGGGCTCCTACGAGCAGTACTTC. Encoded protein: CASSFDRGGSYEQYF. The full variable domain, completed using reference TRBV5-1 and TRBJ2-7, is KAGVTQTPRYLIKTRGQQVTLSCSPISGHRSVSWYQQTPGQGLQFLFEYFSETQRNKGNFPGRFSGRQFSNSRSEMNVSTLELGDSALYLCASSFDRGGSYEQYFGPGTRLTVT.

This clonotype was detected ten times or more. The chain carries TRBV18 and TRBJ2-5, with unresolved D. The germline V gene has CDR1 KGHSH and CDR2 LQKENI. V was shortened by 5 bases and J by 2 bases, with 12 bases between the two germline ends. CDR3 length: 14 residues. As DNA, the CDR3 is TGTGCCAGCTCAAGGGCACCACGTCAAGAGACCCAGTACTTC. Its protein product is CASSRAPRQETQYF.

A note on this clonotype: A much larger clone lies a single base off, so this may be a read error. The chain employs TRBV5-1 and TRBJ2-4, with D tentatively TRBD1 or TRBD2 (5 bases each). In germline, CDR1 is SGHRS, CDR2 YFSETQ. The CDR3 has 14 residues. DNA of the CDR3: TGCTCCAGCAGCGTGGGACGCAGTCAAAACATTCAGTACTTC. It encodes CSSSVGRSQNIQYF. The entire variable domain, with the rest obtained from reference TRBV5-1 and TRBJ2-4, is as follows: KAGVTQTPRYLIKTRGQQVTLSCSPISGHRSVSWYQQTPGQGLQFLFEYFSETQRNKGNFPGRFSGRQFSNSRSEMNVSTLELGDSALYLCSSSVGRSQNIQYFGAGTRLSVL.

Sample share makes this clonotype medium-sized (0.01 to 0.1%). V gene TRBV6-1 combines with J gene TRBJ2-7; 10 nucleotides line up with TRBD1. Unmatched junction bases numbered 24, after V lost 5 bases and J lost 5 bases. In germline, CDR1 is MNHNS, CDR2 SASEGT. This CDR3 region has 20 residues. For the CDR3, the DNA is TGTGCCAGCAGTCTTATCCCGACAGGGGGCTCAGACACCACGGCGCACGAGCAGTACTTC. Translating it yields CASSLIPTGGSDTTAHEQYF.

This clonotype occurred once. The chain has TRBV20-1 and TRBJ2-1, with D tentatively TRBD2 (5 bases). The CDR3 is made up of 14 amino acids. Trimming pared 2 bases from V and 9 bases from J, leaving 17 bases between. CDR1 and CDR2 from the germline V gene are DFQATT and SNEGSKA (reference sequence). CDR3 nucleotide sequence: TGCAGTGCTAGAACGGGATCCAATTTTGGTGAGCAGTTCTTC. It codes for CSARTGSNFGEQFF.

Judged by abundance, this clonotype is medium-sized. The genes are TRBV11-2 and TRBJ2-2; 10 bases agree with TRBD2. The CDR3 is 15 amino acids. Unmatched junction bases numbered 1, after V lost 1 base and J lost 5 bases. Germline V gives CDR1 SGHAT, CDR2 FQNNGV. The CDR3: CASSLVTSGTGELFF. The CDR3 nucleotides read TGTGCCAGCAGCTTAGTGACTAGCGGGACCGGGGAGCTGTTTTTT.

This clonotype was counted ten times or more. The chain has TRBV4-1 and TRBJ2-2; D call uncertain. Germline-derived CDR1 and CDR2 are MGHRA and YSYEKL. The CDR3 is 15 residues long. V lost 4 bases and J lost 1, with 10 bases in between. The DNA for the CDR3 is TGCGCCAGCAGCCCCTCGGCAATGAACACCGGGGAGCTGTTTTTT. Translating gives CASSPSAMNTGELFF.

This clonotype came up many times. This chain joins TRBV5-8 and TRBJ1-1; D not certain. V lost 0 bases, J lost 6 bases, and 9 bases lay in between. The germline V gene has CDR1 SGHTS and CDR2 YDEGEE. CDR3 length: 13 amino acids. CDR3 sequence (DNA): TGTGCCAGCAGCTTGGGGGTAGGGTCTGAAGCTTTCTTT. Amino acids: CASSLGVGSEAFF.

This clonotype was seen many times. This rearrangement joins TRBV19 to TRBJ1-1; 7 positions agree with TRBD1. Trimming cost V 5 bases and J 11 bases; bases outside gene matches: 11. Looked up from germline, CDR1 is LNHDA and CDR2 is SQIVND (reference sequence). The length of the CDR3 is 13 residues. As DNA, the CDR3 is TGTGCCAGTAGTTCGGGACAGCAGCGGTCTGCTTTCTTT. This translates into CASSSGQQRSAFF.

This clonotype was found many times. The CDR3 bases are TGCGCCAGCAGCAAGGGCCGGGACAGGGGGATAAATGAGCAGTTCTTC. This sequence encodes CASSKGRDRGINEQFF. V usage is TRBV4-1 and J usage is TRBJ2-1; 11 bases are a match to TRBD1. CDR1 is MGHRA and CDR2 is YSYEKL in the germline V gene. The trim removed 5 bases at V and 7 bases at J, leaving 10 bases unmatched. CDR3 length: 16 residues.

The chain is built from TRBV20-1 and TRBJ1-3; D call uncertain. This CDR3 spans 13 amino acids. V was trimmed by 0 bases and J by 0 bases, leaving 3 bases between them. Germline CDR1 is DFQATT and CDR2 is SNEGSKA (reference sequence). This CDR3 reads CSARDSSGNTIYF. The CDR3 nucleotides are TGCAGTGCTAGAGACAGCTCTGGAAACACCATATATTTT.

The chain links TRBV2 to TRBJ1-2, with D unclear. The germline gives CDR1 SNHLY, CDR2 FYNNEI. This CDR3 has 13 residues. The V gene lost 5 bases and the J gene lost 5 bases, with 12 bases spanning the gap. In nucleotides, the CDR3 is TGTGCCAGCAGTCCGGGGAGTGTATATGGCTACACCTTC. Translating it yields CASSPGSVYGYTF.